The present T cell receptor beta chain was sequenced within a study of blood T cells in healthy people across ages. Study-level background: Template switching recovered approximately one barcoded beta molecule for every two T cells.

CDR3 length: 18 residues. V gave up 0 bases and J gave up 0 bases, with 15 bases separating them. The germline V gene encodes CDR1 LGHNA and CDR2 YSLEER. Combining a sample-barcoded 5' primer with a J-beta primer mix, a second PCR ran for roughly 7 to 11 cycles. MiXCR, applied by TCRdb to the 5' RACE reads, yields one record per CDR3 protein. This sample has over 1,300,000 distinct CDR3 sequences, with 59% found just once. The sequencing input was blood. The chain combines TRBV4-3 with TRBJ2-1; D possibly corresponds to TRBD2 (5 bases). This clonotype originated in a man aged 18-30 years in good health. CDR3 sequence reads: CASSQDRLAHTSYNEQFF. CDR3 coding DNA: TGCGCCAGCAGCCAAGATCGGCTAGCCCACACCTCCTACAATGAGCAGTTCTTC.